These T cell receptor beta chains were read from a single sample in a study of CD8 T cells in ankylosing spondylitis. TCRdb re-called the 5' RACE reads with MiXCR, one entry per CDR3 protein. The table lists some 130,000 distinct CDR3 sequences, about 7% of them singletons, with roughly an eighth in the top ten. The sequenced sample was blood, either unsorted or a sorted T cell fraction (not recorded which). The receptors shown here come from a female donor with ankylosing spondylitis or in good health (not recorded which). The CDR3 runs from the conserved cysteine through the conserved F or W. The D gene is left open where the match is weak. Rows give clone size only sometimes, using once, few, many, or a class for an expanded clone.

clone_size j_call d_call v_call cdr3_aa cdr3_nt
many TRBJ2-1 TRBD2 TRBV5-1 CASSPVAGGSDNEQFF TGCGCCAGCAGCCCCGTAGCGGGGGGCTCCGACAATGAGCAGTTCTTC
many TRBJ2-3 . TRBV7-7 CASSIGTLSTDTQYF TGTGCTAGCAGCATCGGGACGCTTAGCACAGATACGCAGTATTTT
many TRBJ2-3 TRBD2 TRBV7-8 CASSSGTTTDTQYF TGTGCCAGCAGCTCCGGGACTACCACAGATACGCAGTATTTT
many TRBJ1-5 TRBD1 TRBV12-3/TRBV12-4 CASTFDYGQGAGNQPQHF TGTGCCAGCACCTTTGATTACGGACAGGGGGCTGGCAATCAGCCCCAGCATTTT
many TRBJ1-1 . TRBV5-1 CASSLVRGATEAFF TGCGCCAGCAGCTTGGTTCGCGGAGCCACTGAAGCTTTCTTT
. TRBJ2-5 . TRBV20-1 CSARAGTHQETQYF TGCAGTGCTAGGGCCGGGACACACCAAGAGACCCAGTACTTC
few TRBJ1-1 . TRBV3-1 CASSQENVLGSDTEAFF TGTGCCAGCAGCCAAGAAAACGTACTGGGGTCGGACACTGAAGCTTTCTTT
many TRBJ2-3 TRBD2 TRBV5-4 CASSLDRAGGTDTQYF TGTGCCAGCAGCTTGGATCGAGCGGGGGGCACAGATACGCAGTATTTT
many TRBJ1-1 TRBD1 TRBV6-1 CASTYLGDSEAFF TGTGCCAGCACCTACCTTGGGGACAGTGAAGCTTTCTTT
many TRBJ2-2 . TRBV25-1 CASSEYRGLTGELFF TGTGCCAGCAGTGAATACAGGGGTTTAACCGGGGAGCTGTTTTTT
many TRBJ2-5 . TRBV5-1 CASSLAGQPGETQYF TGCGCCAGCAGCTTGGCCGGACAGCCCGGGGAGACCCAGTACTTC
many TRBJ2-5 . TRBV29-1 CSVEGAAQETQYF TGCAGCGTTGAAGGAGCGGCCCAAGAGACCCAGTACTTC
. TRBJ2-5 TRBD1 TRBV15 CATSRTTQGANQETQYF TGTGCCACCAGCAGAACAACCCAGGGGGCGAACCAAGAGACCCAGTACTTC
many TRBJ2-1 TRBD1 TRBV5-1 CASSRSGQSNEQFF TGCGCCAGCAGCCGCTCGGGACAGTCCAATGAGCAGTTCTTC
many TRBJ2-7 TRBD1 TRBV7-2 CASSFVPGQVSYEQYF TGTGCCAGCAGCTTCGTACCGGGACAGGTCTCCTACGAGCAGTACTTC